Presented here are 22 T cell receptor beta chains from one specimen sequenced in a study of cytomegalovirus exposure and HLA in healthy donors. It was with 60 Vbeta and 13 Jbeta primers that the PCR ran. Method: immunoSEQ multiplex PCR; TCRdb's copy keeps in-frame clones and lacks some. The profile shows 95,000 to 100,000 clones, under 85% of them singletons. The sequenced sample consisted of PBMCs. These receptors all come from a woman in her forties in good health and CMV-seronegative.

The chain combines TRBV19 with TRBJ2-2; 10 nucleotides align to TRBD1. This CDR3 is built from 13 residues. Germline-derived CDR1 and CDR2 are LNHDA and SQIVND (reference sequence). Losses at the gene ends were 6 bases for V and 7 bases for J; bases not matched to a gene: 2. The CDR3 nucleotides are TGTGCCAGTAGGACAGGGGGCATCGGGGAGCTGTTTTTT. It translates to CASRTGGIGELFF.

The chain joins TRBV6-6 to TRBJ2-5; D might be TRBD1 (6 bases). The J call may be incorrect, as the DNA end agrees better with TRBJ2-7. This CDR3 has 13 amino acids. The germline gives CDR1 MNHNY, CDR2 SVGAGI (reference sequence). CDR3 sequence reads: CASSAGAENEQYF. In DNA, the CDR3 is TGTGCCAGCAGTGCAGGGGCAGAGAACGAGCAGTACTTC.

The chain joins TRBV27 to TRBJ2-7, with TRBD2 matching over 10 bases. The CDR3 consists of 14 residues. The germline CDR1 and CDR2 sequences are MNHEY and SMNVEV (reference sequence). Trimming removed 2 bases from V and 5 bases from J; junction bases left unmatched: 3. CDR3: CASSLSGGADEQYF. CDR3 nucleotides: TGTGCCAGCAGTTTAAGCGGGGGGGCGGACGAGCAGTACTTC.

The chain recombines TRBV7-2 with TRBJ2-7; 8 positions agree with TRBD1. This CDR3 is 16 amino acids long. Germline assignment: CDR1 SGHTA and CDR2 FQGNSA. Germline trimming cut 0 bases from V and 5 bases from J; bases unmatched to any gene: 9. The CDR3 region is CASSLAGSRGRDEQYF. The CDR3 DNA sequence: TGTGCCAGCAGCTTAGCGGGTAGCAGGGGGCGAGACGAGCAGTACTTC.

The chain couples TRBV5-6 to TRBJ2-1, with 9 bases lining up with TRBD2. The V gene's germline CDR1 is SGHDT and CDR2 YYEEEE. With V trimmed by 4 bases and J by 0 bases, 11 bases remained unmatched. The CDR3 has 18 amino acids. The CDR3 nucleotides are TGTGCCAGCAGCCTCCGGAGGAGCGGGGGGAGCTCCTACAATGAGCAGTTCTTC. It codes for CASSLRRSGGSSYNEQFF. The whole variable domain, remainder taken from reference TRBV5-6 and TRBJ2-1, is DAGVTQSPTHLIKTRGQQVTLRCSPKSGHDTVSWYQQALGQGPQFIFQYYEEEERQRGNFPDRFSGHQFPNYSSELNVNALLLGDSALYLCASSLRRSGGSSYNEQFFGPGTRLTVL.

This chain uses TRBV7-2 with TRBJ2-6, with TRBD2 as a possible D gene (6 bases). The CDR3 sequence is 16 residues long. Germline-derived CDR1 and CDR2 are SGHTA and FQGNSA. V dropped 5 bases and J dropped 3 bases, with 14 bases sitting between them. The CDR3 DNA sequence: TGTGCCAGCAGCCACGGGGGTGGGGTTGGGGCCAACGTCCTGACTTTC. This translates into CASSHGGGVGANVLTF.

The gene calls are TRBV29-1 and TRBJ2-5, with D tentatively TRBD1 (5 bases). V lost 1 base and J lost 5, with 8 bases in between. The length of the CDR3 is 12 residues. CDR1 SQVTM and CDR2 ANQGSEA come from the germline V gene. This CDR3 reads CSVEAGLETQYF. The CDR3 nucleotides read TGCAGCGTTGAAGCAGGGTTGGAGACCCAGTACTTC.

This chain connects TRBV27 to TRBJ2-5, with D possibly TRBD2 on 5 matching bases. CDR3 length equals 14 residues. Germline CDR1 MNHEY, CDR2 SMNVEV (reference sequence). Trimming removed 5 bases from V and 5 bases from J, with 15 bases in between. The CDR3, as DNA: TGTGCCAGCAGTGGTATTAGAGGGTTGGAGACCCAGTACTTC. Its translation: CASSGIRGLETQYF.

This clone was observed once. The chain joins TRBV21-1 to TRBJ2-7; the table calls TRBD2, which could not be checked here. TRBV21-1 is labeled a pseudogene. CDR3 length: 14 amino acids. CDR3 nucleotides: TGTGCCAGCAGACCGGGTAGCAGTTCCTACGAGCAGTACTTC. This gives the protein CASRPGSSSYEQYF.

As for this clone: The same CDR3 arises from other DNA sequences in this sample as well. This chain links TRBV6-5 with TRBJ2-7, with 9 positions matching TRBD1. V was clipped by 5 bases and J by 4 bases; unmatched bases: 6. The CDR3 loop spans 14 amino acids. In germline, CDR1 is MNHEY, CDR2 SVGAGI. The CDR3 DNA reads TGTGCCAGCAGTCCCGGGACAGGGCGTTACGAGCAGTACTTC. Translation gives CASSPGTGRYEQYF.

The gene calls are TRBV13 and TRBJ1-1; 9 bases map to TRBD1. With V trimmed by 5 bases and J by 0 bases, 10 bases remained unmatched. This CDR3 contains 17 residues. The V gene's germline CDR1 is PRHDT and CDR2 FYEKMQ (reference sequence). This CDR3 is CASSGGDRVGMNTEAFF. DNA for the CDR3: TGTGCCAGCAGCGGCGGGGACAGGGTTGGGATGAACACTGAAGCTTTCTTT.

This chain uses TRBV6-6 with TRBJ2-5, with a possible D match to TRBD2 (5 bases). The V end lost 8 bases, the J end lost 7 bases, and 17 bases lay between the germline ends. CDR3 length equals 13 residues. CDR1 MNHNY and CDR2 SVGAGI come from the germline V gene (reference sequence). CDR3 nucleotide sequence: TGTGCCAGCCTACACACGGCAAGCGGGACCCAGTACTTC. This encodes CASLHTASGTQYF.

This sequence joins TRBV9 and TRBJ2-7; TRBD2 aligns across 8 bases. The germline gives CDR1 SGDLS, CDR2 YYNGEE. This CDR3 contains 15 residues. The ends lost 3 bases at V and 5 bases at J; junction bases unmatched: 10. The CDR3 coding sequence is TGTGCCAGCAGCGCCACTAGCGGTGGTTCTAACGAGCAGTACTTC. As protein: CASSATSGGSNEQYF. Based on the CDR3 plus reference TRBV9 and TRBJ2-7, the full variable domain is DSGVTQTPKHLITATGQRVTLRCSPRSGDLSVYWYQQSLDQGLQFLIQYYNGEERAKGNILERFSAQQFPDLHSELNLSSLELGDSALYFCASSATSGGSNEQYFGPGTRLTVT.

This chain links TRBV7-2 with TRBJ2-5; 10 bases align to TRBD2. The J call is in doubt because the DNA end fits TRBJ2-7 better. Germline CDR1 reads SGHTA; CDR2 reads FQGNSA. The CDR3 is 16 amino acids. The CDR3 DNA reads TGTGCCAGCAGCTTATCTAGCGGGGGCCTCTCCTACGAGCAGTACTTC. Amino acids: CASSLSSGGLSYEQYF.

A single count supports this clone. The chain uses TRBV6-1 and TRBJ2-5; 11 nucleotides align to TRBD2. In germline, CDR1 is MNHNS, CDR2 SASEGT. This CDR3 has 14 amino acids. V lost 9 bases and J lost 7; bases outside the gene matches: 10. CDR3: CASISGGGGVTQYF. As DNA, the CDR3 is TGTGCCAGTATTAGCGGGGGGGGCGGTGTGACCCAGTACTTC.

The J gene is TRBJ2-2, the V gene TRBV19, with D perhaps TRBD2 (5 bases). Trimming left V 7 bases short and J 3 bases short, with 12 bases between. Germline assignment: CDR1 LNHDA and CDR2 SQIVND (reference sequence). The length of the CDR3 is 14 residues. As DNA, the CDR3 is TGTGCCAGTAAAAGGCTAGCCGACACCGGGGAGCTGTTTTTT. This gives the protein CASKRLADTGELFF.

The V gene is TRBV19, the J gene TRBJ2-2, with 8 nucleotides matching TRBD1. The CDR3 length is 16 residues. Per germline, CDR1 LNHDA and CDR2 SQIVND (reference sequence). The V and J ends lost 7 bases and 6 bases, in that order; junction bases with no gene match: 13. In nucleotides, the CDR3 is TGTGCCAGTATGTTGCCCGGGACAGGATCCCCCGGGGAGCTGTTTTTT. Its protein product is CASMLPGTGSPGELFF.

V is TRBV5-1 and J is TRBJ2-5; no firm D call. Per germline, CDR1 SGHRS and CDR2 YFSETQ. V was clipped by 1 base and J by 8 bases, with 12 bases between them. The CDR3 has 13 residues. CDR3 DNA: TGCGCCAGCAGCTTGACAGCCCAAGGAACCCAGTACTTC. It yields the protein CASSLTAQGTQYF. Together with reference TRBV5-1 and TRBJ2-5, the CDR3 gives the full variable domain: KAGVTQTPRYLIKTRGQQVTLSCSPISGHRSVSWYQQTPGQGLQFLFEYFSETQRNKGNFPGRFSGRQFSNSRSEMNVSTLELGDSALYLCASSLTAQGTQYFGPGTRLLVL.

CDR3 coding DNA: TGTGCCAGCAGTACACCCCCATCGTGGACTTACGAGCAGTACTTC. It encodes CASSTPPSWTYEQYF. The chain is built from TRBV28 and TRBJ2-7; possible D gene TRBD2, 5 bases. Trimming pared 5 bases from V and 4 bases from J, leaving 18 bases between. Germline lookup yields CDR1 MDHEN and CDR2 SYDVKM. CDR3 size: 15 residues.

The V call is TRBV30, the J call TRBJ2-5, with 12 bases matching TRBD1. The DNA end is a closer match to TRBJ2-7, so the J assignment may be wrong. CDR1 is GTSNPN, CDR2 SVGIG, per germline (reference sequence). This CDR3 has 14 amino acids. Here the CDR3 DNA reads TGTGCCTGGAGACCGGGACAGGGGGCCCACGAGCAGTACTTC. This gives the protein CAWRPGQGAHEQYF.

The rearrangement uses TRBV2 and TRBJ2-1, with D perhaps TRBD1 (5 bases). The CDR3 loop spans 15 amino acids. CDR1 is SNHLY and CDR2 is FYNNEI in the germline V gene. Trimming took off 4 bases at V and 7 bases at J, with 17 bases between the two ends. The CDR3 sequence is CASSGDLQGGNEQFF. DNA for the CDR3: TGTGCCAGCAGTGGTGACCTTCAGGGTGGGAATGAGCAGTTCTTC.

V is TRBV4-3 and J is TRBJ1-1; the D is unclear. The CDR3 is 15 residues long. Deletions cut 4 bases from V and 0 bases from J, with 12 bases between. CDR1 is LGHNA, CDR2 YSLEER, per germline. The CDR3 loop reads CASSLHILMNTEAFF. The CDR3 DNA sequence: TGCGCCAGCAGCCTCCATATACTTATGAACACTGAAGCTTTCTTT.